Shown below are 9 T cell receptor beta chains from a single sample sequenced in a study of shared clonotypes between healthy human individuals. Repertoires were generated with immunoSEQ multiplex PCR, while TCRdb's copy carries only in-frame clones and drops some. Of about 2.1 million clones in the sample, around 93% were seen once. Terminally differentiated effector memory CD45RA+ cells were left out of the naive CD8 fraction, which was CD45RO-negative and positively selected for CCR7. Input material: naive CD8+ T cells from PBMCs. These receptors originate from a man younger than 35 in good health. Some clones in this sample may be carry-over from other donors' samples.

As regards this clone: At one boundary the junction diverges from the germline segment, which might be a read error. J is TRBJ1-1 and V is TRBV5-1; D might be TRBD1 (5 bases). Looked up from germline, CDR1 is SGHRS and CDR2 is YFSETQ. The CDR3 runs 13 residues. CDR3 coding DNA: TGCGCCAGCAGCTTGGAACAGGTCACTGAGGCTTTCTTT. This sequence encodes CASSLEQVTEAFF. Full variable domain (remainder filled in from reference TRBV5-1 and TRBJ1-1): KAGVTQTPRYLIKTRGQQVTLSCSPISGHRSVSWYQQTPGQGLQFLFEYFSETQRNKGNFPGRFSGRQFSNSRSEMNVSTLELGDSALYLCASSLEQVTEAFFGQGTRLTVV.

V is TRBV29-1 and J is TRBJ2-1, with TRBD2 as a possible D gene (6 bases). CDR3 length: 12 residues. Germline V lookup: CDR1 SQVTM, CDR2 ANQGSEA. In DNA form, the CDR3 reads TGCGGAGGGGAGGTCTCCTACAATGAGCAGTTCTTC. Translation: CGGEVSYNEQFF.

The chain couples TRBV5-6 to TRBJ2-5, with unresolved D. The CDR3 is 11 amino acids. V shed 4 bases and J shed 6 bases, with 7 bases lying between them. Germline loops: CDR1 SGHDT, CDR2 YYEEEE. The chain's CDR3 is CASSAGQTQYF. CDR3 DNA sequence: TGTGCCAGCAGCGCCGGACAGACCCAGTACTTC.

The rearrangement links TRBV7-3 to TRBJ2-5; 7 bases line up with TRBD2. Germline CDR1 and CDR2: SGHTA and FQGTGA. CDR3 length equals 15 residues. With 10 bases clipped from V and 2 bases from J, the junction kept 13 bases outside the gene matches. The CDR3 region has the DNA TGTGCCACCACGAGGCTAGCGGACCTACAAGAGACCCAGTACTTC. Translation: CATTRLADLQETQYF. Drawing the rest from reference TRBV7-3 and TRBJ2-5, the complete variable domain is GAGVSQTPSNKVTEKGKYVELRCDPISGHTALYWYRQSLGQGPEFLIYFQGTGAADDSGLPNDRFFAVRPEGSVSTLKIQRTERGDSAVYLCATTRLADLQETQYFGPGTRLLVL.

The rearrangement uses TRBV29-1 and TRBJ2-5; TRBD2 is a possible D gene (6 bases). The last part of the DNA fits TRBJ2-7 better; the J call may be wrong. The CDR3 contains 13 residues. Germline CDR1 SQVTM, CDR2 ANQGSEA. CDR3 nucleotide sequence: TGCAGCGCCTTGGAGGGCCGGGCCTACGAGCAGTACTTC. This encodes CSALEGRAYEQYF.

Regarding this clone: The same CDR3 also results from other DNA sequences found in this sample. This sequence joins TRBV6-5 and TRBJ1-1; 7 positions agree with TRBD1. The CDR3 extends over 14 amino acids. Per germline, CDR1 MNHEY and CDR2 SVGAGI. After removal of 6 bases from V and 2 bases from J, the junction contained 6 bases not matched to a gene. CDR3 in DNA: TGTGCCAGCAGCCTCGGACAGGTCAACACTGAAGCTTTCTTT. Translation: CASSLGQVNTEAFF.

The J gene is TRBJ2-3, the V gene TRBV9; a weak D match, TRBD2 (5 bases). Germline V CDR1 and CDR2: SGDLS, YYNGEE. CDR3 length equals 16 residues. V was shortened by 0 bases and J by 0 bases, with 11 bases between the two germline ends. Written as DNA, the CDR3 is TGTGCCAGCAGCGTAGGGCCTCGGACTAGCACAGATACGCAGTATTTT. Amino acid sequence: CASSVGPRTSTDTQYF.

The V gene is TRBV7-9, the J gene TRBJ1-2; 10 positions agree with TRBD1. Unmatched junction bases numbered 19, after V lost 5 bases and J lost 4 bases. From germline, CDR1 is SEHNR and CDR2 FQNEAQ (reference sequence). The CDR3 loop spans 19 amino acids. CDR3 amino acids: CASSVGRDRGRPARYGYTF. CDR3 DNA: TGTGCCAGCAGCGTCGGCCGGGACAGGGGCCGTCCTGCACGCTATGGCTACACCTTC. Full variable domain (remainder filled in from reference TRBV7-9 and TRBJ1-2): DTGVSQNPRHKITKRGQNVTFRCDPISEHNRLYWYRQTLGQGPEFLTYFQNEAQLEKSRLLSDRFSAERPKGSFSTLEIQRTEQGDSAMYLCASSVGRDRGRPARYGYTFGSGTRLTVV.

This CDR3 reads CASSPGTGVGYEQYF. As DNA, the CDR3 is TGTGCCAGCAGCCCGGGGACAGGGGTCGGCTACGAGCAGTACTTC. The chain employs TRBV5-6 and TRBJ2-7, with 10 bases lining up with TRBD1. The V and J ends lost 4 bases and 3 bases, in that order; junction bases with no gene match: 7. The V gene's germline CDR1 is SGHDT and CDR2 YYEEEE. The CDR3 covers 15 residues.